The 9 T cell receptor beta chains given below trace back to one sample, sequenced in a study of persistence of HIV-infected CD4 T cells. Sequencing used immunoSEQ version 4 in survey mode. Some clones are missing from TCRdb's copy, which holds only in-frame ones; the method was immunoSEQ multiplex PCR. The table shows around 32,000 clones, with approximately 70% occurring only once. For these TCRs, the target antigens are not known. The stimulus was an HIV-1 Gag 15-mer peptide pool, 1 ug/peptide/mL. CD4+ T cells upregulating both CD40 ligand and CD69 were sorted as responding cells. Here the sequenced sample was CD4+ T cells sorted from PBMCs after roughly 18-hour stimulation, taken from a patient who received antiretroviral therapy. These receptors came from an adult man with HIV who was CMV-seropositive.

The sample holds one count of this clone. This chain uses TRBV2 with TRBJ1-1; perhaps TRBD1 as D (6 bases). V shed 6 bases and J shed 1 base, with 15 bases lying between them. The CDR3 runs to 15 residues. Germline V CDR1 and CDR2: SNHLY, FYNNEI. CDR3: CASSATGYENTEAFF. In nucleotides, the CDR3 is TGTGCCAGCAGCGCGACAGGATACGAGAACACTGAAGCTTTCTTT.

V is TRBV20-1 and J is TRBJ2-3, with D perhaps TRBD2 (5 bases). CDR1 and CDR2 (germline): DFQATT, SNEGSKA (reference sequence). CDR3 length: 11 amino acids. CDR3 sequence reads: CSPSSGDTQYF. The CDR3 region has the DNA TGCAGCCCCTCCTCGGGGGATACGCAGTATTTT.

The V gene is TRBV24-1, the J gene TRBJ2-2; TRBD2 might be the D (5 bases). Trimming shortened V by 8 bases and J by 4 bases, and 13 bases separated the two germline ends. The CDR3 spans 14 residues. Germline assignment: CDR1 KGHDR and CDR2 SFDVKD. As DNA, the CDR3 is TGTGCCACCAAAGGTGAGGGAGCCACCGGGGAGCTGTTTTTT. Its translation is CATKGEGATGELFF.

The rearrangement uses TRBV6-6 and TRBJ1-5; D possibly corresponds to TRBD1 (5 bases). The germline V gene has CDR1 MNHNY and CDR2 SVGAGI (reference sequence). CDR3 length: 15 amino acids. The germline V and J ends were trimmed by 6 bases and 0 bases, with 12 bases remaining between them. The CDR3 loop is CASRATANSNQPQHF. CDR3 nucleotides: TGTGCCAGCAGGGCGACAGCTAATAGCAATCAGCCCCAGCATTTT.

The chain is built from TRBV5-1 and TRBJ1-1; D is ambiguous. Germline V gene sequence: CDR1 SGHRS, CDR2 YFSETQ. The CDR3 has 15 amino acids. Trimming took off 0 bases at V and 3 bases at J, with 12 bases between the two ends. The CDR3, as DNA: TGCGCCAGCAGCTTGGCGTCGGGCGGACACACTGAAGCTTTCTTT. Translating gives CASSLASGGHTEAFF.

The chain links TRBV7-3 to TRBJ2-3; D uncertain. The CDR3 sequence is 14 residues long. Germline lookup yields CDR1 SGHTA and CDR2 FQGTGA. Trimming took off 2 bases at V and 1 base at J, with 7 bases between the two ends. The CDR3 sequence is CASSLEQRTDTQYF. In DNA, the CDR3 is TGTGCCAGCAGCTTAGAACAGCGCACAGATACGCAGTATTTT.

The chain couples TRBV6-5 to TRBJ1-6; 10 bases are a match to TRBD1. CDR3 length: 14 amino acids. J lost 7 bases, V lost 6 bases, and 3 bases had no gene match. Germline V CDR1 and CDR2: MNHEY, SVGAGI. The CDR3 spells CASSRDRGNSPLHF. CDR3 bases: TGTGCCAGCAGCCGGGACAGGGGAAATTCACCCCTCCACTTT.

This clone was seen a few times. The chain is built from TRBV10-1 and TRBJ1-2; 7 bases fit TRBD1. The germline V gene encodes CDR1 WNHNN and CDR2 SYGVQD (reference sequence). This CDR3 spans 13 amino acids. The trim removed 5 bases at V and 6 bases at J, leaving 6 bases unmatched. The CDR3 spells CASSQDRDNGYTF. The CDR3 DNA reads TGCGCCAGCAGTCAAGACAGGGATAATGGCTACACCTTC.

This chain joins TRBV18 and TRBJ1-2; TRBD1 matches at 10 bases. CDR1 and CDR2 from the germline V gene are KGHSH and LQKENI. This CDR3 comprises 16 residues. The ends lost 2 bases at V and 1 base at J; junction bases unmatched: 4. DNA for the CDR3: TGTGCCAGCTCACCAGGGACAGGGGCGCTTAACTATGGCTACACCTTC. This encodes CASSPGTGALNYGYTF.